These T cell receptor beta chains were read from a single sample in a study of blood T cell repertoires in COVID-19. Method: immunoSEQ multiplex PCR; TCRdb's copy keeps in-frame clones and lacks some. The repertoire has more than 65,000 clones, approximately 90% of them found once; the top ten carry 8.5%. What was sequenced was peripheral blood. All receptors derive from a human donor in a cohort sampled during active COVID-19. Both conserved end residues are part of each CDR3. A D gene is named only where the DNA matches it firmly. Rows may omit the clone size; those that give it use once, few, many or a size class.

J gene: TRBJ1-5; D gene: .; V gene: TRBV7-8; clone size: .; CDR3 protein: CASSSMESNQPQHF; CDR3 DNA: TGTGCCAGCAGCTCAATGGAGAGCAATCAGCCCCAGCATTTT
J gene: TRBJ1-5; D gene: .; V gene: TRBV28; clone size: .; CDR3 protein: CASREPVEGQPQHF; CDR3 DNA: TGTGCCAGCAGGGAACCAGTGGAGGGTCAGCCCCAGCATTTT
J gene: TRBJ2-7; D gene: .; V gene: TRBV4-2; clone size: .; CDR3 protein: CASSQDFNRDYEQYF; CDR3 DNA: TGTGCCAGCAGCCAAGATTTCAACAGGGACTACGAGCAGTACTTC
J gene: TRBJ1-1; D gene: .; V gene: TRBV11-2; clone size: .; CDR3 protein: CASSSPRDYTEAFF; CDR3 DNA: TGTGCCAGCAGCTCACCTCGAGATTACACTGAAGCTTTCTTT
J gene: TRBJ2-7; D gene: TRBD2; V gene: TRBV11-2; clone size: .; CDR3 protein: CASSSWRLAGPPDEQYF; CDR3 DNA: TGTGCCAGCAGCTCCTGGCGACTAGCGGGACCCCCCGACGAGCAGTACTTC
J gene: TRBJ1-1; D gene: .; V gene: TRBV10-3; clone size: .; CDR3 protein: CAISDGGIGTEAFF; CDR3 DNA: TGTGCCATCAGTGATGGGGGGATTGGGACTGAAGCTTTCTTT
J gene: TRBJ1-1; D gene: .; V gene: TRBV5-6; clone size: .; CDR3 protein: CASSAGQRAFF; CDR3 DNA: TGTGCCAGCAGCGCTGGACAGCGGGCTTTCTTT
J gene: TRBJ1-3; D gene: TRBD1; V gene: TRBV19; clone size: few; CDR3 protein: CASSRQGTGNTIYF; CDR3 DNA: TGTGCCAGTAGTAGACAGGGAACAGGAAACACCATATATTTT
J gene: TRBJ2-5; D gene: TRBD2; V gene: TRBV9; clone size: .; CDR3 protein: CASSVASGGAQTQYF; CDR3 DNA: TGTGCCAGCAGCGTAGCTAGCGGGGGGGCTCAGACCCAGTACTTC
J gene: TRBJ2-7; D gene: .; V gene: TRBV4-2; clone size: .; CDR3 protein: CASSQDWRRSYEQYF; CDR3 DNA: TGTGCCAGCAGCCAAGATTGGCGGAGGTCCTACGAGCAGTACTTC
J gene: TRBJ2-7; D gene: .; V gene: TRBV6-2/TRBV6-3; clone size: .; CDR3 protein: CASSYWQGGNDEQYF; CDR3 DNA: TGTGCCAGCAGTTACTGGCAGGGGGGCAACGACGAGCAGTACTTC
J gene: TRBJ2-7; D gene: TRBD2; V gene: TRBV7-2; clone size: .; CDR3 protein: CASSSSGLAGGLEQYF; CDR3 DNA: TGTGCCAGCAGCTCTAGTGGGCTAGCGGGGGGGCTTGAGCAGTACTTC
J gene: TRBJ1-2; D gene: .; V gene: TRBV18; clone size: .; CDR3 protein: CASSPPTAGGDFLYTF; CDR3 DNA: TGTGCCAGCTCACCGCCGACCGCGGGGGGCGACTTCCTCTACACCTTC
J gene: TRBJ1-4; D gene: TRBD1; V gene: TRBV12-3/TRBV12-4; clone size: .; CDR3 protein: CASTQGDEKLFF; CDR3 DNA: TGTGCCAGCACCCAGGGGGATGAAAAACTGTTTTTT
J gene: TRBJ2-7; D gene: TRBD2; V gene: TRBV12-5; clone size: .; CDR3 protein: CASGLVETGGEQYF; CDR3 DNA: TGTGCTAGTGGTTTGGTAGAAACGGGGGGGGAGCAGTACTTC
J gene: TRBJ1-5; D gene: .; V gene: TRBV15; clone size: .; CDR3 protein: CATSRDTGSEPQHF; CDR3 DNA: TGTGCCACCAGCAGAGACACAGGGTCGGAGCCCCAGCATTTT
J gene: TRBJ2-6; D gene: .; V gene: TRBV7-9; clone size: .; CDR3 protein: CASTRGSGANVLTF; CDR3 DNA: TGTGCCAGCACGAGGGGGTCTGGGGCCAACGTCCTGACTTTC
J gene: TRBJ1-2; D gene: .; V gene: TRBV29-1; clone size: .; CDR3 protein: CSVRLTDLYGYTF; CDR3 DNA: TGCAGCGTTCGGCTAACAGACCTCTATGGCTACACCTTC
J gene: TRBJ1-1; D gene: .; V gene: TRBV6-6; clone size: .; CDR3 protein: CASSVQGEAFF; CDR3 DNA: TGTGCCAGCAGTGTCCAGGGGGAAGCTTTCTTT
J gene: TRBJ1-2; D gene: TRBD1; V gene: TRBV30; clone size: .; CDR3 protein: CAWSPQGGHYGYTF; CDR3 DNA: TGTGCCTGGAGTCCACAGGGGGGCCACTATGGCTACACCTTC
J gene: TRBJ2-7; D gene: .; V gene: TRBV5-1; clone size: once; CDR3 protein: CASSPPDRIYEQYF; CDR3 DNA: TGCGCCAGCAGCCCCCCCGACAGGATCTACGAGCAGTACTTC
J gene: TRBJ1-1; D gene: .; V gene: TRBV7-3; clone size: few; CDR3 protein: CASRDTSSTEAFF; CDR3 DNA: TGTGCCAGCAGGGATACTAGCTCCACTGAAGCTTTCTTT
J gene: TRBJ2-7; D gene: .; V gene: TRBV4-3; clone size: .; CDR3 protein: CASSQDLISAYEQYF; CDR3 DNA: TGCGCCAGCAGCCAAGATCTAATAAGCGCCTACGAGCAGTACTTC
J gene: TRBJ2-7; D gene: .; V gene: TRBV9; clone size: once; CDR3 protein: CASSPLGGAFYEQYF; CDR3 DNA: TGTGCCAGCAGCCCACTAGGAGGAGCCTTCTACGAGCAGTACTTC
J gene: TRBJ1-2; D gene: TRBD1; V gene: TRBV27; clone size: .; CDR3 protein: CASSSLQGYYGYTF; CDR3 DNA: TGTGCCAGCAGTTCCTTACAGGGGTACTATGGCTACACCTTC
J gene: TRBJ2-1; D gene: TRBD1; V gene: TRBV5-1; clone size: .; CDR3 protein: CASSLGQGPHEQFF; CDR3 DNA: TGCGCCAGCAGCTTGGGACAGGGCCCCCATGAGCAGTTCTTC
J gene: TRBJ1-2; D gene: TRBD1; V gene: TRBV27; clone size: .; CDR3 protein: CASSPGTGDHNYGYTF; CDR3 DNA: TGTGCCAGCAGTCCCGGGACAGGGGATCACAACTATGGCTACACCTTC